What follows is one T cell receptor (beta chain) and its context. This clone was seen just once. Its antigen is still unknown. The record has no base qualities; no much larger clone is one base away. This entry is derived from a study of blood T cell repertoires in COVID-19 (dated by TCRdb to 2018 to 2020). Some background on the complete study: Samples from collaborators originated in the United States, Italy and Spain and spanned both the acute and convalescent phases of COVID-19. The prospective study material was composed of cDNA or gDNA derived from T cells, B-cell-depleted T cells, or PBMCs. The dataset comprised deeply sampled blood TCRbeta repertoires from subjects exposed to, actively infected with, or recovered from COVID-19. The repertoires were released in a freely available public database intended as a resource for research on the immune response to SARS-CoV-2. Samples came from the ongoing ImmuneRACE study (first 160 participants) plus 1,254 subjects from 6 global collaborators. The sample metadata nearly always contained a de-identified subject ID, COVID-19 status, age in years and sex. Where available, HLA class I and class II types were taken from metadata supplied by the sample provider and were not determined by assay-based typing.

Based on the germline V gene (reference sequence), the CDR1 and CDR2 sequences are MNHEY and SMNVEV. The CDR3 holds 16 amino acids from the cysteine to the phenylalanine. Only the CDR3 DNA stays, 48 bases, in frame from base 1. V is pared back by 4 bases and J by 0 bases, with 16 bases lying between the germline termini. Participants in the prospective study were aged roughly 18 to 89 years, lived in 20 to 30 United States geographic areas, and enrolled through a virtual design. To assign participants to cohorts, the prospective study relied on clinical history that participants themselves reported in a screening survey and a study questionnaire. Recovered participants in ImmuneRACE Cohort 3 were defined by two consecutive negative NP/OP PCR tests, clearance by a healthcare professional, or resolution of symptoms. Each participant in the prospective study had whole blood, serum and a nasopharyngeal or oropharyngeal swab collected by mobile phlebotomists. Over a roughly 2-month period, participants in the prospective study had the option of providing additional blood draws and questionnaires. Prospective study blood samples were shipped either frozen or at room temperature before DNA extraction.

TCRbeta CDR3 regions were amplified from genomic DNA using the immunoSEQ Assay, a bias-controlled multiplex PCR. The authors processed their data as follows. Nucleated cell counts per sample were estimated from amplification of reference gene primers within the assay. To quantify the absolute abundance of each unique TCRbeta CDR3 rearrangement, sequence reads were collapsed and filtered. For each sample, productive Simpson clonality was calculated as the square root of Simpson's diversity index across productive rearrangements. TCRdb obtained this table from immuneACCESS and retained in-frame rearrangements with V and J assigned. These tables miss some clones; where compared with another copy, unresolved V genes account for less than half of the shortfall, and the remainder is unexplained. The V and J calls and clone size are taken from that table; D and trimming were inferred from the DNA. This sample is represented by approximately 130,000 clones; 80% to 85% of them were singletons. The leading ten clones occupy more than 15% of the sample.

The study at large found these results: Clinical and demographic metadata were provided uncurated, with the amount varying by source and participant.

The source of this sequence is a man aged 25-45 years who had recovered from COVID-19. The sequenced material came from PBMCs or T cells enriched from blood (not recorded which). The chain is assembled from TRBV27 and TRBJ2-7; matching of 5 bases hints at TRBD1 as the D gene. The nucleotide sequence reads TGTGCCAGCAGTTCCCAAAACAGGCCCCGCTCCTACGAGCAGTACTTC. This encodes CASSSQNRPRSYEQYF.